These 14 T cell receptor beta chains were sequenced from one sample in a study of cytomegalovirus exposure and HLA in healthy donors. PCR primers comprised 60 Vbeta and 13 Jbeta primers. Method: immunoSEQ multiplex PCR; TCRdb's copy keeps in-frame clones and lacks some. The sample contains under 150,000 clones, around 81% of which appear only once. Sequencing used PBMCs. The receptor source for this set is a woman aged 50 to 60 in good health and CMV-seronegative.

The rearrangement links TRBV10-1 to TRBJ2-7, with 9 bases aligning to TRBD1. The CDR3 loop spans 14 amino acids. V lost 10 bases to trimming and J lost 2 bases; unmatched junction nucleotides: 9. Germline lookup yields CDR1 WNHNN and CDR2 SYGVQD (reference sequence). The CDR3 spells CAIEGDRAAYEQYV. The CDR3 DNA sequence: TGCGCCATAGAGGGGGACAGGGCGGCCTACGAGCAGTACGTC.

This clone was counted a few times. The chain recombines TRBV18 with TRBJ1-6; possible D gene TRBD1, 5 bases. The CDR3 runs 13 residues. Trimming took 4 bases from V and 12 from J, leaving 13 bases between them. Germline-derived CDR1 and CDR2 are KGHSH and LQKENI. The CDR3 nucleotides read TGTGCCAGCTCACAATCCACAGGCGAACCCCTCCACTTT. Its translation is CASSQSTGEPLHF.

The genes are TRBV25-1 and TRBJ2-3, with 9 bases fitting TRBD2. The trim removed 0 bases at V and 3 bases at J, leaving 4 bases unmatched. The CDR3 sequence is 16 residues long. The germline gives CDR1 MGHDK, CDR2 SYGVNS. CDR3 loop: CASSEYGGRETDTQYF. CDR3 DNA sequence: TGTGCCAGCAGTGAATATGGCGGGAGGGAAACAGATACGCAGTATTTT.

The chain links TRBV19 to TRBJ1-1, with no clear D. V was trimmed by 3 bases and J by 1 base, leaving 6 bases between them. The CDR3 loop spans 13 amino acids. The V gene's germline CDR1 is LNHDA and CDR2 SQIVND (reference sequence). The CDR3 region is CASSMTQNTEAFF. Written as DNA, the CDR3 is TGTGCCAGTAGTATGACTCAGAACACTGAAGCTTTCTTT.

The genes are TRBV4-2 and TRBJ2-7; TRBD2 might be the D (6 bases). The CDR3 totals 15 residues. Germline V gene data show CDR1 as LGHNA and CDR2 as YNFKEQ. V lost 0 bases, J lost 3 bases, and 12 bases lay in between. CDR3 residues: CASSQDLGLNYEQYF. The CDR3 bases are TGTGCCAGCAGCCAAGATCTGGGACTTAACTACGAGCAGTACTTC.

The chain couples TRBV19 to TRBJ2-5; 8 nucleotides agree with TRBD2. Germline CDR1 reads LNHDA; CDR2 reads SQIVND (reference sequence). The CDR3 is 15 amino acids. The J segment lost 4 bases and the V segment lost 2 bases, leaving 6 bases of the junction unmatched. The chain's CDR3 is CASSIRNLAGETQYF. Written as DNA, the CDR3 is TGTGCCAGTAGTATACGGAATCTAGCGGGAGAGACCCAGTACTTC.

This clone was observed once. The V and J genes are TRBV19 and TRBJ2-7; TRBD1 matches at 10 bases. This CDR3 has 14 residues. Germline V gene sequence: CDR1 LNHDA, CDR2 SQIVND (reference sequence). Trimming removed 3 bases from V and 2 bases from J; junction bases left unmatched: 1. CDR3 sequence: CASSMGQGPYEQYV. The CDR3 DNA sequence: TGTGCCAGTAGTATGGGACAGGGGCCCTACGAGCAGTACGTC.

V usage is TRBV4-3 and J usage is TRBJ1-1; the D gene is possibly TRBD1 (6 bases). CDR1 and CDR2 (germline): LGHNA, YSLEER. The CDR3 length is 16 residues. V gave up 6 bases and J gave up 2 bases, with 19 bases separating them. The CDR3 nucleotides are TGCGCCAGCAGGGCCTATTATAGACAGGTCAACACTGAAGCTTTCTTT. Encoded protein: CASRAYYRQVNTEAFF.

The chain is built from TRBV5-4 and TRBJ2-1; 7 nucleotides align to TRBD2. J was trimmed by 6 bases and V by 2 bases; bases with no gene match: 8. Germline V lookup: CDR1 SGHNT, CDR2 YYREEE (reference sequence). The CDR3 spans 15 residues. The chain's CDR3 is CASSLDPPSGNEQFF. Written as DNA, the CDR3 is TGTGCCAGCAGCTTAGATCCCCCTAGCGGCAATGAGCAGTTCTTC.

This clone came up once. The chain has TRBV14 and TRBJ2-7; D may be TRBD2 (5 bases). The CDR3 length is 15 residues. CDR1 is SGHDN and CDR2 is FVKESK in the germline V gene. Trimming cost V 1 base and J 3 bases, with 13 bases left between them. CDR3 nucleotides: TGTGCCAGCAGCCAAGGTCTGCGGGCGGTCTACGAGCAGTACTTC. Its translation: CASSQGLRAVYEQYF.

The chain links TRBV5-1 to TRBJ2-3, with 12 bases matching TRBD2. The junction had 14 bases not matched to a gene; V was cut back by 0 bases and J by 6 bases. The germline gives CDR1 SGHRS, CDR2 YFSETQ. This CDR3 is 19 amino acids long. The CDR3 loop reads CASSLAGASGRALEDTQYF. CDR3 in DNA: TGCGCCAGCAGCTTGGCGGGGGCTAGCGGGAGGGCCTTGGAGGATACGCAGTATTTT.

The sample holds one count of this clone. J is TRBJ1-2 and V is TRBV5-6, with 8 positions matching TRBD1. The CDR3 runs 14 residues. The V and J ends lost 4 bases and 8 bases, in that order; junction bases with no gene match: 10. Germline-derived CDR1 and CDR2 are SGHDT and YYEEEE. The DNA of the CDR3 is TGTGCCAGCAGCAAATGGACAGGGACGAGAGGCTACACCTTC. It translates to CASSKWTGTRGYTF.

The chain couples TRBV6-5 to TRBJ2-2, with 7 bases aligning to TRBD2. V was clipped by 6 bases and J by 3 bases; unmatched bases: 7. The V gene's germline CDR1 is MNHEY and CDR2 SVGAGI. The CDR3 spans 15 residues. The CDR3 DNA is TGTGCCAGCAGGCGCGGGGGTAGGGACACCGGGGAGCTGTTTTTT. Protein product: CASRRGGRDTGELFF.

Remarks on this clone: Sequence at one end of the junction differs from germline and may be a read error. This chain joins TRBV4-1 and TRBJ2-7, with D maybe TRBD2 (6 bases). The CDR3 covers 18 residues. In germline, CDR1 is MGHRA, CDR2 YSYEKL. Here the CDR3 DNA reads TGCGCCAACAGCCTCCGTTTGGAGGGGTCTAGGGGCTCCTACGAGCAGTACTTC. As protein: CANSLRLEGSRGSYEQYF.